These 18 T cell receptor beta chains were sequenced from one sample in a study of T-cell reconstitution after alpha-beta-depleted transplantation in children. Preparation of the TCRbeta library involved a method that used unique molecular identifiers. TCRdb used MiXCR to reprocess the PCR reads, holding one entry per CDR3 protein. The repertoire has about 540,000 distinct CDR3 sequences, 18% of them found once; the top ten carry 3% to 4%. The sequences come from PBMCs from the stem cell graft donor, collected from the stem cell graft. The receptors shown here come from a human donor who donated a stem cell graft to a child with acute lymphoblastic leukemia.

The rearrangement links TRBV29-1 to TRBJ2-1; 11 bases are shared with TRBD2. The CDR3 extends over 14 amino acids. The germline gives CDR1 SQVTM, CDR2 ANQGSEA. After removal of 7 bases from V and 4 bases from J, the junction contained 6 bases not matched to a gene. CDR3 sequence: CSAGGLAAYNEQFF. DNA for the CDR3: TGCAGCGCTGGGGGACTAGCGGCATACAATGAGCAGTTCTTC.

This clonotype has a count of ten or more. The chain recombines TRBV5-1 with TRBJ1-4; 11 bases are shared with TRBD1. This CDR3 comprises 15 residues. From germline, CDR1 is SGHRS and CDR2 YFSETQ. Germline trimming cut 6 bases from V and 2 bases from J; bases unmatched to any gene: 3. The CDR3 nucleotides are TGCGCCAGCAAGGACAGGGGGCAGACTAATGAAAAACTGTTTTTT. Its protein is CASKDRGQTNEKLFF.

The chain joins TRBV6-1 to TRBJ1-3; no definite D call. The V end was cut by 3 bases, the J end by 0 bases, with 9 bases between. Germline V gene lookup returns CDR1 MNHNS and CDR2 SASEGT. This CDR3 is 15 amino acids long. In DNA form, the CDR3 reads TGTGCCAGCAGTGACAGGTACCACTCTGGAAACACCATATATTTT. Translating gives CASSDRYHSGNTIYF.

This clonotype was counted a few times. This chain joins TRBV18 and TRBJ2-3; tentatively, D is TRBD1 (5 bases). V was pared by 3 bases and J by 2 bases, with 15 bases between. The CDR3 contains 16 residues. In germline, CDR1 is KGHSH, CDR2 LQKENI. The CDR3: CASSPGRGALTDTQYF. DNA for the CDR3: TGTGCCAGCTCACCGGGTAGGGGCGCCCTCACAGATACGCAGTATTTT.

A few counts support this clonotype. The chain recombines TRBV20-1 with TRBJ2-3, with 10 bases fitting TRBD2. The CDR3 extends over 16 amino acids. With V trimmed by 6 bases and J by 3 bases, 12 bases remained unmatched. Germline CDR1 is DFQATT and CDR2 is SNEGSKA (reference sequence). CDR3 loop: CSASPLAGASTDTQYF. The CDR3, as DNA: TGCAGTGCCAGTCCCCTAGCGGGAGCATCGACAGATACGCAGTATTTT.

The V gene is TRBV5-1, the J gene TRBJ2-5, with TRBD2 identical over 11 bases. This CDR3 comprises 16 residues. Germline lookup yields CDR1 SGHRS and CDR2 YFSETQ. V was pared by 2 bases and J by 5 bases, with 8 bases of the junction left unmatched. CDR3 coding DNA: TGCGCCAGCAGCTTAACTAGCGGGAGCTTTAGGGAGACCCAGTACTTC. It encodes CASSLTSGSFRETQYF.

This clonotype was seen only a few times. The V and J genes are TRBV5-6 and TRBJ2-1; 9 bases are shared with TRBD2. The junction had 8 bases not matched to a gene; V was cut back by 0 bases and J by 7 bases. The CDR3 runs to 16 residues. Looked up from germline, CDR1 is SGHDT and CDR2 is YYEEEE. This CDR3 reads CASSLDSGRIVNEQFF. In nucleotides, the CDR3 is TGTGCCAGCAGCTTGGATAGCGGGAGAATAGTTAATGAGCAGTTCTTC.

The rearrangement uses TRBV20-1 and TRBJ1-6, with D unresolved. V lost 3 bases to trimming and J lost 7 bases, with 13 bases between them. This CDR3 has 14 residues. Germline assignment: CDR1 DFQATT and CDR2 SNEGSKA (reference sequence). CDR3 coding DNA: TGCAGTGCTAGCTTTAAGGTCGGGAATTCACCCCTCCACTTT. This encodes CSASFKVGNSPLHF.

The rearrangement joins TRBV25-1 to TRBJ2-7; 9 bases are a match to TRBD2. V lost 3 bases, J lost 9 bases, and 12 bases stayed unmatched. Germline V CDR1 and CDR2: MGHDK, SYGVNS. This CDR3 comprises 15 residues. The CDR3 is CASSDEAGGPSGQYF. In nucleotides, the CDR3 is TGTGCCAGCAGTGACGAAGCGGGAGGCCCCTCCGGGCAGTACTTC.

The rearrangement uses TRBV7-9 and TRBJ2-3, with 9 bases identical to TRBD2. CDR1 is SEHNR, CDR2 FQNEAQ, per germline (reference sequence). The CDR3 covers 16 residues. Trimming at V came to 2 bases and at J to 5 bases, leaving 8 bases not matched to a gene. The CDR3 region has the DNA TGTGCCAGCAGCTTAATGTTAGCGGGAGAGATAGATACGCAGTATTTT. Encoded protein: CASSLMLAGEIDTQYF.

V gene TRBV11-1 combines with J gene TRBJ2-1, with 8 positions matching TRBD1. Germline trimming cut 1 base from V and 4 bases from J; bases unmatched to any gene: 21. CDR1 and CDR2 from the germline V gene are SGHAT and FQDESV (reference sequence). This CDR3 has 21 residues. The chain's CDR3 is CASSLGIRDRLIAPRYNEQFF. For the CDR3, the DNA is TGTGCCAGCAGCTTAGGAATCCGGGACAGGCTTATAGCGCCCCGTTACAATGAGCAGTTCTTC.

The gene calls are TRBV5-1 and TRBJ2-7, with a tentative D call TRBD2 (6 bases). The CDR3 is 15 residues long. The V gene's germline CDR1 is SGHRS and CDR2 YFSETQ. V lost 3 bases to trimming and J lost 2 bases, with 15 bases between them. The CDR3 DNA reads as TGCGCCAGCAGCTCGGGACTCCGCTTAACCTACGAGCAGTACTTC. Translation: CASSSGLRLTYEQYF.

This clonotype occurred a few times. The V and J genes are TRBV6-5 and TRBJ2-7; 7 bases line up with TRBD2. The trim removed 2 bases at V and 6 bases at J, leaving 16 bases unmatched. From germline, CDR1 is MNHEY and CDR2 SVGAGI. The CDR3 is made up of 17 amino acids. Here the CDR3 reads CASSYARGSPSSGEQYF. In DNA form, the CDR3 reads TGTGCCAGCAGTTACGCCCGCGGGAGTCCCAGCTCGGGCGAGCAGTACTTC.

The V call is TRBV7-9, the J call TRBJ2-1; 15 bases align to TRBD2. V shed 5 bases, J shed 10 bases, and the junction held 9 bases outside the gene matches. Looked up from germline, CDR1 is SEHNR and CDR2 is FQNEAQ (reference sequence). The CDR3 length is 16 residues. DNA of the CDR3: TGTGCCAGCAGCCCAGGACTAGCGGGAGGGCCAAAGGAGCAGTTCTTC. Amino acid sequence: CASSPGLAGGPKEQFF.

The chain combines TRBV15 with TRBJ1-2, with D perhaps matching TRBD1 (5 bases). Germline CDR1 reads LNHNV; CDR2 reads YYDKDF (reference sequence). This CDR3 is built from 14 residues. V was shortened by 5 bases and J by 2 bases, with 12 bases between the two germline ends. CDR3 in amino acids: CATSGGRSNYGYTF. The CDR3 nucleotides read TGTGCCACCAGCGGGGGACGGAGCAACTATGGCTACACCTTC. The full variable domain, its missing parts supplied by reference TRBV15 and TRBJ1-2, is DAMVIQNPRYQVTQFGKPVTLSCSQTLNHNVMYWYQQKSSQAPKLLFHYYDKDFNNEADTPDNFQSRRPNTSFCFLDIRSPGLGDTAMYLCATSGGRSNYGYTFGSGTRLTVV.

The chain carries TRBV5-1 and TRBJ2-7, with 13 bases fitting TRBD2. The germline CDR1 and CDR2 sequences are SGHRS and YFSETQ. The CDR3 runs 13 residues. Trimming took 4 bases from V and 7 from J; bases not matched to a gene: 2. As DNA, the CDR3 is TGCGCCAGCAGCAGGACTAGCGGGAGAGAGCAGTACTTC. Its protein is CASSRTSGREQYF.

This clonotype was seen a handful of times. The chain is built from TRBV12-3 or TRBV12-4 and TRBJ1-2; D is unclear. Trimming took 3 bases from V and 3 from J, leaving 14 bases between them. The CDR3 has 15 residues. Here the CDR3 DNA reads TGTGCCAGCAGTTTGGGGTTGGCGAATTACTATGGCTACACCTTC. Amino acids: CASSLGLANYYGYTF.

This clonotype occurred once. The V and J genes are TRBV7-9 and TRBJ2-7; 13 nucleotides align to TRBD2. CDR3 size: 15 residues. From germline, CDR1 is SEHNR and CDR2 FQNEAQ (reference sequence). Trimming at V came to 5 bases and at J to 4 bases, leaving 5 bases not matched to a gene. The CDR3 protein is CASSPRTSGRYEQYF. Here the CDR3 DNA reads TGTGCCAGCAGCCCCAGGACTAGCGGGAGATACGAGCAGTACTTC.